A single sample is the source of the 30 T cell receptor beta chains below, sequenced in a study of T cells in Graves' hyperthyroidism and ophthalmopathy. Researchers took RNA transcripts and amplified the TCR beta CDR3 regions from them. HTBI primers were used for first-round RT-PCR of the TCR CDR3. TCRdb processed the multiplex PCR reads anew with MiXCR; each CDR3 protein has one entry. The sample includes roughly 640,000 distinct CDR3 sequences, around 16% of them seen just once. Sequencing was carried out using blood. Every receptor here comes from a woman aged 35 to 49 with Graves' ophthalmopathy.

This clonotype was seen a few times. The CDR3 is CSAEGGREPQHF. The CDR3 DNA follows: TGCAGTGCCGAGGGGGGGAGGGAGCCCCAGCATTTT. The chain carries TRBV20-1 and TRBJ1-5; a weak D match, TRBD1 (6 bases). This CDR3 has 12 amino acids. Trimming cost V 6 bases and J 8 bases, with 14 bases left between them. Germline lookup yields CDR1 DFQATT and CDR2 SNEGSKA (reference sequence).

This clonotype appeared many times. The rearrangement uses TRBV20-1 and TRBJ2-1; 9 nucleotides match TRBD1. This CDR3 contains 15 residues. Trimming took 1 base from V and 9 from J; bases not matched to a gene: 10. From germline, CDR1 is DFQATT and CDR2 SNEGSKA (reference sequence). The CDR3 DNA follows: TGCAGTGCTAGAGGGGAGGGGACAGGGTCCTTTGAGCAGTTCTTC. Amino acid sequence: CSARGEGTGSFEQFF.

The gene calls are TRBV12-3 or TRBV12-4 and TRBJ2-7; 8 bases map to TRBD1. CDR3 length: 13 amino acids. V lost 6 bases to trimming and J lost 5 bases; unmatched junction nucleotides: 6. The CDR3 sequence: CASSQGQAHEQYF. CDR3 nucleotide sequence: TGTGCCAGCAGCCAGGGACAGGCTCACGAGCAGTACTTC.

This chain connects TRBV2 to TRBJ2-7; weak D call: TRBD2 (5 bases). CDR1 and CDR2 from the germline V gene are SNHLY and FYNNEI. This CDR3 is built from 15 residues. Trimming stripped 2 bases from V and 3 bases from J, with 14 bases between. The CDR3 sequence is CASSEFMGRSYEQYF. CDR3 in DNA: TGTGCCAGCAGTGAATTTATGGGGAGAAGCTACGAGCAGTACTTC.

This clonotype was observed at least ten times. The chain recombines TRBV5-1 with TRBJ2-1, with 14 bases lining up with TRBD2. Germline values: CDR1 SGHRS, CDR2 YFSETQ. V gave up 4 bases and J gave up 9 bases; unmatched junction bases: 3. The length of the CDR3 is 14 residues. CDR3 nucleotide sequence: TGCGCCAGCAGCCCCGGGACTAGCGGGGGTGAGCAGTTCTTC. Encoded protein: CASSPGTSGGEQFF.

This clonotype has ten or more counts. The V gene is TRBV20-1, the J gene TRBJ1-6, with 7 positions matching TRBD1. The junction had 8 bases not matched to a gene; V was cut back by 5 bases and J by 10 bases. CDR3 length equals 13 residues. Germline V gives CDR1 DFQATT, CDR2 SNEGSKA (reference sequence). CDR3 sequence: CSAQGQAESPLHF. The CDR3 DNA is TGCAGTGCTCAAGGACAGGCGGAATCACCCCTCCACTTT.

V and J are TRBV4-1 and TRBJ2-7; D is possibly TRBD1 (5 bases). The CDR3 sequence is 16 residues long. The V gene lost 1 base and the J gene lost 3 bases, with 16 bases spanning the gap. CDR1 is MGHRA and CDR2 is YSYEKL in the germline V gene. CDR3 protein: CASSQGRQSNHYEQYF. The CDR3 DNA follows: TGCGCCAGCAGCCAAGGCCGACAGAGTAACCACTACGAGCAGTACTTC.

This clonotype was recorded a few times. The genes are TRBV20-1 and TRBJ2-1; TRBD1 or TRBD2 may be the D gene (5 bases each). V was trimmed by 5 bases and J by 12 bases, leaving 11 bases between them. There are 10 residues in the CDR3. Germline V gene lookup returns CDR1 DFQATT and CDR2 SNEGSKA (reference sequence). The CDR3 region is CSARLGTQFF. CDR3 in DNA: TGCAGTGCTCGTTTGGGGACGCAGTTCTTC.

This clonotype was counted ten times or more. The rearrangement uses TRBV18 and TRBJ1-1, with D possibly being TRBD1 (5 bases). V lost 3 bases and J 0 bases, leaving 11 bases between the germline ends. This CDR3 spans 15 amino acids. In germline, CDR1 is KGHSH, CDR2 LQKENI. CDR3 protein: CASSPVGRLNTEAFF. CDR3 nucleotide sequence: TGTGCCAGCTCACCTGTGGGACGGTTGAACACTGAAGCTTTCTTT.

The table lists this clonotype with many counts. The gene calls are TRBV28 and TRBJ2-1, with 7 positions matching TRBD2. The CDR3 sequence is 14 residues long. In germline, CDR1 is MDHEN, CDR2 SYDVKM. The trim removed 6 bases at V and 3 bases at J, leaving 5 bases unmatched. The CDR3 DNA sequence: TGTGCCAGCAGCTTTGCGGGGGACTACAATGAGCAGTTCTTC. Translated: CASSFAGDYNEQFF.

This clonotype has just one count. This may stem from a read error, because a much larger clone lies one nucleotide away. In this CDR3 the conserved last residue, phenylalanine or tryptophan, is missing, so a read error is likely. This rearrangement joins TRBV7-9 to TRBJ1-1; D call uncertain. CDR3 length: 13 residues. From germline, CDR1 is SEHNR and CDR2 FQNEAQ (reference sequence). The V gene lost 5 bases and the J gene lost 7 bases, with 14 bases spanning the gap. The CDR3 nucleotides read TGTGCCAGCAGCCTCCGGGCCCCCGGTGAAGCTTTCCTT. Its protein product is CASSLRAPGEAFL.

This clonotype has just a few counts. The rearrangement uses TRBV6-5 and TRBJ1-1; D might be TRBD1 (6 bases). The V end lost 0 bases, the J end lost 2 bases, and 10 bases lay between the germline ends. CDR1 is MNHEY and CDR2 is SVGAGI in the germline V gene. This CDR3 comprises 15 residues. The CDR3 coding sequence is TGTGCCAGCAGTTACTCCGGACAGATTAACACTGAAGCTTTCTTT. Translated: CASSYSGQINTEAFF.

The chain combines TRBV20-1 with TRBJ2-7; D possibly matches TRBD1 or TRBD2 (5 bases each). The length of the CDR3 is 13 residues. Trimming shortened V by 1 base and J by 7 bases, and 14 bases separated the two germline ends. CDR1 is DFQATT, CDR2 SNEGSKA, per germline (reference sequence). The CDR3: CSARGSDGGEQYF. DNA for the CDR3: TGCAGTGCTAGAGGATCGGATGGGGGAGAGCAGTACTTC.

This clonotype has at least ten counts. The CDR3 coding sequence is TGTGCCTGGAGTCCCAACTACGAGCAGTACTTC. It encodes CAWSPNYEQYF. The chain combines TRBV30 with TRBJ2-7; D not certain. V was cut by 2 bases and J by 3 bases, with 5 bases left in between. The germline V gene encodes CDR1 GTSNPN and CDR2 SVGIG (reference sequence). The CDR3 runs to 11 residues.

This clonotype was found a few times. This rearrangement joins TRBV29-1 to TRBJ1-2; the D gene is possibly TRBD1 (5 bases). The length of the CDR3 is 15 residues. Germline V lookup: CDR1 SQVTM, CDR2 ANQGSEA. V was trimmed by 5 bases and J by 6 bases, leaving 22 bases between them. CDR3 region: CSVSILGANTNGYTF. CDR3 DNA: TGCAGCGTTTCAATTCTAGGGGCCAATACTAATGGCTACACCTTC.

This clonotype was picked up many times. The V call is TRBV2, the J call TRBJ2-5, with no clear D. This CDR3 is 12 amino acids long. Germline CDR1 reads SNHLY; CDR2 reads FYNNEI. V lost 3 bases and J 10 bases, leaving 12 bases between the germline ends. CDR3 nucleotides: TGTGCCAGCAGTGATAAACTATTTGACCAGTACTTC. It translates to CASSDKLFDQYF.

As to this clonotype: A much larger clone is a single base away; this may be a read error. This rearrangement joins TRBV12-3 or TRBV12-4 to TRBJ2-1; D perhaps matches TRBD2 (7 bases). CDR3 length: 16 residues. V shed 10 bases and J shed 4 bases, with 23 bases lying between them. The CDR3 sequence is CATTTGGRLDYNEQFF. Here the CDR3 DNA reads TGTGCCACGACGACGGGGGGCCGCCTAGATTACAATGAGCAGTTCTTC.

About this clonotype itself: Being one base from a much bigger clone, this may be a read error. The CDR3 DNA reads as TGTGCCAGCAGTGCCCAGGTCAGCAATGAGCAGTTCTTC. This encodes CASSAQVSNEQFF. The rearrangement uses TRBV28 and TRBJ2-1; no definite D call. CDR1 MDHEN and CDR2 SYDVKM come from the germline V gene. The CDR3 spans 13 residues. V gave up 5 bases and J gave up 6 bases, with 11 bases separating them.

Worth noting for this clonotype: This may be a read error, as it is one base from a much larger clone. J is TRBJ2-5 and V is TRBV10-3; 9 nucleotides match TRBD1. Germline V CDR1 and CDR2: ENHRY, SYGVKD. CDR3 length: 15 residues. As DNA, the CDR3 is TGTGCCAGCAGTCGCCCCGGGACAGGGTCAGGGACCCAGTACTTC. Protein product: CASSRPGTGSGTQYF.

This clonotype has at least ten counts. The chain uses TRBV18 and TRBJ2-1; 7 nucleotides agree with TRBD1. V dropped 5 bases and J dropped 10; count of bases not matched to a gene: 8. This CDR3 has 13 amino acids. Per the germline V gene, CDR1 is KGHSH and CDR2 is LQKENI. The CDR3 is CASSSTGNGEQFF. The CDR3 bases are TGTGCCAGCTCATCGACAGGGAACGGGGAGCAGTTCTTC.

This clonotype was observed a few times. V gene TRBV5-5 combines with J gene TRBJ2-3; 7 bases are a match to TRBD2. With V trimmed by 6 bases and J by 2 bases, 12 bases remained unmatched. The CDR3 consists of 16 residues. Germline V lookup: CDR1 SGHKS, CDR2 YYEKEE (reference sequence). The CDR3 protein is CASILYTGTITDTQYF. The CDR3 nucleotides read TGTGCCAGCATCCTTTATACCGGGACTATCACAGATACGCAGTATTTT.

This clonotype was seen at least ten times. This sequence joins TRBV6-2 or TRBV6-3 and TRBJ1-1; a weak D match, TRBD1 (6 bases). Trimming stripped 6 bases from V and 0 bases from J, with 20 bases between. CDR1 is MNHEY and CDR2 is SVGEGT in the germline V gene. CDR3 length: 17 residues. This CDR3 is CASRTIRTDRLNTEAFF. The DNA of the CDR3 is TGTGCCAGCAGAACCATCCGGACAGACCGCCTGAACACTGAAGCTTTCTTT.

This clonotype was seen more than once but under ten times. The chain has TRBV10-3 and TRBJ1-1; perhaps TRBD1 as D (6 bases). Trimming cost V 5 bases and J 0 bases, with 10 bases left between them. The germline CDR1 and CDR2 sequences are ENHRY and SYGVKD. This CDR3 comprises 14 residues. The CDR3 spells CAISKDSLNTEAFF. CDR3 DNA: TGTGCCATCAGTAAGGACAGCCTGAACACTGAAGCTTTCTTT.

V gene TRBV18 combines with J gene TRBJ2-5; a possible D gene is TRBD1 (5 bases). The CDR3 consists of 15 residues. V shed 2 bases and J shed 2 bases, with 12 bases lying between them. Germline CDR1 reads KGHSH; CDR2 reads LQKENI. The CDR3 nucleotides are TGTGCCAGCTCACCATCGTCGGCAGGGCAAGAGACCCAGTACTTC. As protein: CASSPSSAGQETQYF.

This clonotype appeared many times. The chain joins TRBV20-1 to TRBJ2-3; 12 nucleotides match TRBD2. This CDR3 region has 13 residues. The germline V gene encodes CDR1 DFQATT and CDR2 SNEGSKA (reference sequence). J was trimmed by 1 base and V by 7 bases; bases with no gene match: 0. In DNA form, the CDR3 reads TGCAGTGGACTAGCGGGAGGCACAGATACGCAGTATTTT. Its translation: CSGLAGGTDTQYF.

This clonotype was counted a few times. The chain links TRBV20-1 to TRBJ1-2, with TRBD1 as a possible D gene (5 bases). This CDR3 is built from 12 residues. V was shortened by 5 bases and J by 5 bases, with 12 bases between the two germline ends. Germline V lookup: CDR1 DFQATT, CDR2 SNEGSKA (reference sequence). DNA of the CDR3: TGCAGTGCTCCTCGGGACTCATATGGCTACACCTTC. This encodes CSAPRDSYGYTF.

V usage is TRBV5-4 and J usage is TRBJ2-1; maybe TRBD2 (7 bases). V shed 0 bases and J shed 5 bases, with 15 bases lying between them. The CDR3 has 16 amino acids. In germline, CDR1 is SGHNT, CDR2 YYREEE (reference sequence). CDR3 bases: TGTGCCAGCAGCTTGGTTCCCCAGGGGACTAACAATGAGCAGTTCTTC. It is translated as CASSLVPQGTNNEQFF.

The chain carries TRBV2 and TRBJ1-1; a weak D match, TRBD1 (6 bases). V lost 6 bases and J lost 2, with 19 bases in between. Per the germline V gene, CDR1 is SNHLY and CDR2 is FYNNEI. The CDR3 covers 16 residues. CDR3 nucleotides: TGTGCCAGCAGACAACAGGGCGCCTCATCCAACACTGAAGCTTTCTTT. Amino acids: CASRQQGASSNTEAFF.

The V gene is TRBV18, the J gene TRBJ2-7; TRBD2 is a possible D gene (6 bases). This CDR3 contains 14 residues. The germline V gene encodes CDR1 KGHSH and CDR2 LQKENI. V gave up 1 base and J gave up 6 bases, with 13 bases separating them. The CDR3 here is CASSPQALGGEQYF. The CDR3 nucleotides read TGTGCCAGCTCACCACAGGCCCTCGGGGGCGAGCAGTACTTC. Full variable domain (outside the CDR3, taken from reference TRBV18 and TRBJ2-7): NAGVMQNPRHLVRRRGQEARLRCSPMKGHSHVYWYRQLPEEGLKFMVYLQKENIIDESGMPKERFSAEFPKEGPSILRIQQVVRGDSAAYFCASSPQALGGEQYFGPGTRLTVT.

This clonotype has at least ten counts. The V gene is TRBV6-1, the J gene TRBJ1-1; no definite D call. V lost 4 bases to trimming and J lost 1 base, with 7 bases between them. CDR1 MNHNS and CDR2 SASEGT come from the germline V gene. This CDR3 comprises 13 residues. CDR3 region: CASSAQENTEAFF. In nucleotides, the CDR3 is TGTGCCAGCAGTGCTCAAGAGAACACTGAAGCTTTCTTT.